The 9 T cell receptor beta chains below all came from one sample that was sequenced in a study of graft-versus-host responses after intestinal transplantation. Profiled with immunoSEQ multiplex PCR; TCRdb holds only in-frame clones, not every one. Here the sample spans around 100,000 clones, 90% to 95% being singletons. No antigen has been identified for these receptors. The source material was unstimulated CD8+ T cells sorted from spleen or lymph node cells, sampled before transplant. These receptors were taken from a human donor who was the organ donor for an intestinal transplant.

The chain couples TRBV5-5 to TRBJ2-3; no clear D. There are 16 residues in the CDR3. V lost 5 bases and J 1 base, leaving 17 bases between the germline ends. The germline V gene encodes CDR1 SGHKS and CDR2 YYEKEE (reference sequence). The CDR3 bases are TGTGCCAGCAGTTATTCGGCCTTCTTACGCACAGATACGCAGTATTTT. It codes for CASSYSAFLRTDTQYF.

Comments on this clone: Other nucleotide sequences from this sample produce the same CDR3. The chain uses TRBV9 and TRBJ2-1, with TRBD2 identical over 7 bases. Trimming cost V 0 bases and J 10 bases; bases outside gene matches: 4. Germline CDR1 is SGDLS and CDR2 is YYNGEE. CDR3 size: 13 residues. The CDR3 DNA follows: TGTGCCAGCAGCGTAGTGGGGGGGATAGAGCAGTTCTTC. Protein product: CASSVVGGIEQFF.

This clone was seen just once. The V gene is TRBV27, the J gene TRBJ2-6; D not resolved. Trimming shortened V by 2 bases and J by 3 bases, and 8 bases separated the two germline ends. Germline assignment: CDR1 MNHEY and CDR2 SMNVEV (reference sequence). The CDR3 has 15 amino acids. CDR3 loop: CASSLDPVGANVLTF. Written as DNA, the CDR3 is TGTGCCAGCAGTTTAGATCCGGTTGGGGCCAACGTCCTGACTTTC.

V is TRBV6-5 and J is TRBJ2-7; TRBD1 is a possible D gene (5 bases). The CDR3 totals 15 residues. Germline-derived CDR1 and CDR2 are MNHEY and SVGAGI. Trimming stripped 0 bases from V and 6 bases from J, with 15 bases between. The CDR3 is CASSYSGSREGEQYF. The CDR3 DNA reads TGTGCCAGCAGTTACTCGGGTAGCAGGGAAGGCGAGCAGTACTTC.

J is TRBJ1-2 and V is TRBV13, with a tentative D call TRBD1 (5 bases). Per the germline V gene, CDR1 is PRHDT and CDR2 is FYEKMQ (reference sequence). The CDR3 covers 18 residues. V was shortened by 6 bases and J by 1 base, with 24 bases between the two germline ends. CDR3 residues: CASSRHESKTALNYGYTF. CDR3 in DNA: TGTGCCAGCAGTCGCCACGAGTCTAAGACAGCCCTTAACTATGGCTACACCTTC.

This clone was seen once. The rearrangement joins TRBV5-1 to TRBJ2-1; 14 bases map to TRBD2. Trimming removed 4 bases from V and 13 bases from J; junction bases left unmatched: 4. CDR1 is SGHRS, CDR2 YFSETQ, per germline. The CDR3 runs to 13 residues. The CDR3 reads CASSLTSGRAQFF. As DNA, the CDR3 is TGCGCCAGCAGCCTGACTAGCGGGAGGGCCCAGTTCTTC. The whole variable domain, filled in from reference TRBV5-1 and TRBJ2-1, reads KAGVTQTPRYLIKTRGQQVTLSCSPISGHRSVSWYQQTPGQGLQFLFEYFSETQRNKGNFPGRFSGRQFSNSRSEMNVSTLELGDSALYLCASSLTSGRAQFFGPGTRLTVL.

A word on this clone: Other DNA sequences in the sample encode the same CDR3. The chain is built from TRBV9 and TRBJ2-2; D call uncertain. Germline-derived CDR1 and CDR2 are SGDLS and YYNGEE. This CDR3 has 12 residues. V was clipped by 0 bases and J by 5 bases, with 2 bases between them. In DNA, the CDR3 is TGTGCCAGCAGCGTAGGGACCGGGGAGCTGTTTTTT. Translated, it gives CASSVGTGELFF.

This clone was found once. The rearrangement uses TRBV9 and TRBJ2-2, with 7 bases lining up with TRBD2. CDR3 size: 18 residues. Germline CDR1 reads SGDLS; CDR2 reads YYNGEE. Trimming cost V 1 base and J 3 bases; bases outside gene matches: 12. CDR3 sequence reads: CASSVSTSRLEDTGELFF. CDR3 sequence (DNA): TGTGCCAGCAGCGTATCGACTAGCAGACTCGAGGACACCGGGGAGCTGTTTTTT. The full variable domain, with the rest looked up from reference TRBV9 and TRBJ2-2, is DSGVTQTPKHLITATGQRVTLRCSPRSGDLSVYWYQQSLDQGLQFLIQYYNGEERAKGNILERFSAQQFPDLHSELNLSSLELGDSALYFCASSVSTSRLEDTGELFFGEGSRLTVL.

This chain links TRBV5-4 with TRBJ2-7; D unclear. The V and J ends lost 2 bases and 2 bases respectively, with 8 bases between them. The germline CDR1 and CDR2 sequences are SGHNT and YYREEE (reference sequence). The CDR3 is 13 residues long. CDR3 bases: TGTGCCAGCAGCTTCGCAGGTACCTACGAGCAGTACTTC. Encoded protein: CASSFAGTYEQYF. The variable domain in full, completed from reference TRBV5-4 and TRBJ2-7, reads ETGVTQSPTHLIKTRGQQVTLRCSSQSGHNTVSWYQQALGQGPQFIFQYYREEENGRGNFPPRFSGLQFPNYSSELNVNALELDDSALYLCASSFAGTYEQYFGPGTRLTVT.